Presented here are 27 T cell receptor beta chains from one specimen sequenced in a study of blood T cells in healthy people across ages. The second PCR ran about 6 to 12 cycles with a sample-barcoded 5' primer and J-beta primers. TCRdb independently ran MiXCR on the 5' RACE reads; one entry per CDR3 protein. Of roughly 1,300,000 distinct CDR3 sequences detected, 59% appear once; the ten largest clones hold about 6.3%. Sequencing was done on a sample of blood. These receptors all come from a man between 18 and 35 years old in good health.

This clonotype was seen ten or more times. The chain has TRBV7-9 and TRBJ2-7; the D is unclear. Deletions cut 1 base from V and 5 bases from J, with 6 bases between. The CDR3 is 12 amino acids. Looked up from germline, CDR1 is SEHNR and CDR2 is FQNEAQ (reference sequence). As DNA, the CDR3 is TGTGCCAGCAGCTTAGTTCCGGACGAGCAGTACTTC. Translation: CASSLVPDEQYF.

The chain combines TRBV28 with TRBJ2-3; 8 nucleotides align to TRBD1. The germline V gene has CDR1 MDHEN and CDR2 SYDVKM. J was trimmed by 0 bases and V by 10 bases; bases with no gene match: 9. The CDR3 consists of 15 residues. The CDR3 coding sequence is TGTGCCACCAAAAGACAGGGGCGCAGCACAGATACGCAGTATTTT. Translating it yields CATKRQGRSTDTQYF. Full variable domain (rest looked up from reference TRBV28 and TRBJ2-3): DVKVTQSSRYLVKRTGEKVFLECVQDMDHENMFWYRQDPGLGLRLIYFSYDVKMKEKGDIPEGYSVSREKKERFSLILESASTNQTSMYLCATKRQGRSTDTQYFGPGTRLTVL.

This clonotype appeared a few times. The genes are TRBV10-3 and TRBJ2-7; 10 positions agree with TRBD1. Germline loops: CDR1 ENHRY, CDR2 SYGVKD. V gave up 7 bases and J gave up 2 bases; unmatched junction bases: 5. The CDR3 extends over 14 amino acids. The CDR3 protein is CAITRDRGAYEQYF. CDR3 nucleotide sequence: TGTGCCATCACCAGGGACAGGGGTGCCTACGAGCAGTACTTC.

The rearrangement joins TRBV11-2 to TRBJ2-4; 11 bases fit TRBD1. The J call is doubtful: the DNA matches TRBJ2-7 better. The CDR3 runs 15 residues. CDR1 is SGHAT and CDR2 is FQNNGV in the germline V gene. The DNA for the CDR3 is TGTGCCAGCAGTCCCGAGGACAGGGGGCTATACGAGCAGTACTTC. This encodes CASSPEDRGLYEQYF.

V gene TRBV5-1 combines with J gene TRBJ2-1, with 13 bases identical to TRBD2. The germline CDR1 and CDR2 sequences are SGHRS and YFSETQ. Trimming at V came to 4 bases and at J to 9 bases, leaving 13 bases not matched to a gene. The CDR3 contains 17 residues. CDR3 coding DNA: TGCGCCAGCAGCCCCAGGACTAGCGGGAGTTACGGACGTGAGCAGTTCTTC. Translating it yields CASSPRTSGSYGREQFF.

The chain joins TRBV27 to TRBJ2-1; D possibly corresponds to TRBD2 (6 bases). The germline V gene has CDR1 MNHEY and CDR2 SMNVEV (reference sequence). This CDR3 contains 12 residues. V lost 10 bases and J 4 bases, leaving 11 bases between the germline ends. The CDR3 nucleotides are TGTGCCACCGGGACTTCTTACAATGAGCAGTTCTTC. It specifies CATGTSYNEQFF.

The CDR3 spells CASSPFGQVDSNQPQHF. CDR3 nucleotide sequence: TGTGCCAGCAGTCCCTTCGGACAGGTCGATAGCAATCAGCCCCAGCATTTT. This chain joins TRBV6-1 and TRBJ1-5; 7 nucleotides line up with TRBD1. This CDR3 has 17 residues. The trim removed 5 bases at V and 0 bases at J, leaving 10 bases unmatched. Germline CDR1 is MNHNS and CDR2 is SASEGT.

Turning to this clonotype: One end of the junction fails to match germline, which may point to a read error. The rearrangement uses TRBV20-1 and TRBJ1-5; D is unresolved. The germline V gene encodes CDR1 DFQATT and CDR2 SNEGSKA (reference sequence). The CDR3 sequence is 14 residues long. The CDR3 DNA reads TGCAGTGCTAGTCATTTGGTAGGCAACCAGCCCCAGCATTTT. Amino acids: CSASHLVGNQPQHF.

This sequence joins TRBV5-3 and TRBJ1-2; D not certain. TRBV5-3 is an ORF; its function is uncertain. V dropped 8 bases and J dropped 4 bases, with 9 bases sitting between them. The CDR3 runs 11 residues. CDR3 residues: CASNDVYGYTF. In DNA form, the CDR3 reads TGTGCCAGCAACGACGTCTATGGCTACACCTTC.

This clonotype was detected a few times. Here the CDR3 DNA reads TGCGCCAGCAGCCCCTACATGTTAGGCAATGAGCAGTTCTTC. Protein product: CASSPYMLGNEQFF. This chain joins TRBV4-1 and TRBJ2-1; D is undetermined. The V gene lost 4 bases and the J gene lost 6 bases, with 13 bases spanning the gap. The CDR3 is made up of 14 amino acids. CDR1 is MGHRA, CDR2 YSYEKL, per germline.

Comment on this clonotype: One end of the junction is discordant with germline, which a read error may explain. The genes are TRBV3-1 and TRBJ1-2, with D maybe TRBD1 (6 bases). The germline V gene has CDR1 LGHDT and CDR2 YNNKEL (reference sequence). The CDR3 sequence is 14 residues long. The CDR3: CASSRRDIPYGYTF. In DNA, the CDR3 is TGTGCCAGTAGCCGCCGGGACATTCCCTATGGCTACACCTTC.

The gene calls are TRBV25-1 and TRBJ2-7; 7 nucleotides agree with TRBD2. The germline V gene has CDR1 MGHDK and CDR2 SYGVNS. The V segment lost 1 base and the J segment 2 bases; nucleotides outside the gene matches: 11. This CDR3 region has 17 residues. In nucleotides, the CDR3 is TGTGCCAGCAGTGAATTAGGTATTGCTGCGGGAGCCTACGAGCAGTACTTC. This translates into CASSELGIAAGAYEQYF.

In its sample, this clonotype was seen once. The CDR3 is CASSQEEGLDNKQYF. Written as DNA, the CDR3 is TGTGCCAGCAGCCAAGAGGAAGGCCTGGACAACAAGCAGTACTTC. V usage is TRBV4-2 and J usage is TRBJ2-7; a weak D match, TRBD1 (5 bases). The CDR3 has 15 amino acids. Germline CDR1 reads LGHNA; CDR2 reads YNFKEQ. V shed 0 bases and J shed 8 bases, with 17 bases lying between them.

The chain uses TRBV27 and TRBJ1-2; unclear D gene. Trimming took 3 bases from V and 7 from J, leaving 18 bases between them. Germline values: CDR1 MNHEY, CDR2 SMNVEV (reference sequence). CDR3 length equals 15 residues. The CDR3 DNA is TGTGCCAGCAGTTTCTTTCAGGAGGGAGGGCCTGGCTACACCTTC. This codes for CASSFFQEGGPGYTF.

The V call is TRBV18, the J call TRBJ1-2, with 7 positions matching TRBD1. This CDR3 comprises 14 residues. CDR1 is KGHSH and CDR2 is LQKENI in the germline V gene. Germline trimming cut 6 bases from V and 3 bases from J; bases unmatched to any gene: 7. CDR3 DNA: TGTGCCAGCTCTACCAGCCAGGGGGACTATGGCTACACCTTC. As protein: CASSTSQGDYGYTF.

The chain recombines TRBV11-2 with TRBJ2-4; 7 bases line up with TRBD2. The J call may be faulty, since TRBJ2-7 better matches the DNA end. The CDR3 runs 15 residues. Germline CDR1 is SGHAT and CDR2 is FQNNGV. The CDR3 DNA sequence: TGTGCCAGCAGCGCCCTAGCGGCGAGCCGGGACGAGCAGTACTTC. Translation gives CASSALAASRDEQYF.

The chain recombines TRBV2 with TRBJ1-1; D remains unclear. The CDR3 covers 11 residues. V was trimmed by 6 bases and J by 6 bases, leaving 8 bases between them. Germline V gene sequence: CDR1 SNHLY, CDR2 FYNNEI. CDR3 in amino acids: CASSPPAEAFF. CDR3 coding DNA: TGTGCCAGCAGCCCCCCGGCTGAAGCTTTCTTT.

V and J are TRBV11-2 and TRBJ2-3, with D possibly being TRBD1 (6 bases). Germline CDR1 reads SGHAT; CDR2 reads FQNNGV. CDR3 length equals 16 residues. With 1 base removed from V and 6 bases from J, the gap between germline ends came to 17 bases. CDR3: CASSLGGTGIADTQYF. CDR3 coding DNA: TGTGCCAGCAGCTTAGGGGGTACAGGGATTGCGGATACGCAGTATTTT.

The chain combines TRBV7-6 with TRBJ2-1; TRBD2 matches at 11 bases. Germline V gene data show CDR1 as SGHVS and CDR2 as FNYEAQ. The CDR3 loop spans 15 amino acids. Germline trimming cut 1 base from V and 7 bases from J; bases unmatched to any gene: 3. The CDR3 DNA reads TGTGCCAGCAGCTTAGGTAGCGGGAGGGCGAATGAGCAGTTCTTC. It yields the protein CASSLGSGRANEQFF. Full variable domain (remainder filled in from reference TRBV7-6 and TRBJ2-1): GAGVSQSPRYKVTKRGQDVALRCDPISGHVSLYWYRQALGQGPEFLTYFNYEAQQDKSGLPNDRFSAERPEGSISTLTIQRTEQRDSAMYRCASSLGSGRANEQFFGPGTRLTVL.

The V call is TRBV29-1, the J call TRBJ2-7; D unresolved. The length of the CDR3 is 13 residues. V lost 4 bases and J 0 bases, leaving 10 bases between the germline ends. Germline values: CDR1 SQVTM, CDR2 ANQGSEA. CDR3 in amino acids: CSVGQSNSYEQYF. The DNA of the CDR3 is TGCAGCGTTGGCCAGTCCAACTCCTACGAGCAGTACTTC.

The rearrangement links TRBV7-2 to TRBJ2-1, with TRBD1 identical over 12 bases. V shed 4 bases, J shed 7 bases, and the junction held 17 bases outside the gene matches. CDR3 size: 19 residues. Germline loops: CDR1 SGHTA, CDR2 FQGNSA. CDR3 nucleotides: TGTGCCAGCAGCTACCCTAGGGGACCCGGGACAGGGGGCCTGAATGAGCAGTTCTTC. It codes for CASSYPRGPGTGGLNEQFF.

This clonotype was counted a few times. The CDR3 coding sequence is TGTGCCACCAGCACCCAATCCGGGACTGCGACAGATACGCAGTATTTT. This translates into CATSTQSGTATDTQYF. The rearrangement links TRBV15 to TRBJ2-3, with a possible D match to TRBD2 (6 bases). The germline CDR1 and CDR2 sequences are LNHNV and YYDKDF (reference sequence). Trimming removed 4 bases at V and 3 bases at J, with 17 bases between. The CDR3 loop spans 16 amino acids.

This clonotype was detected only a few times. The rearrangement joins TRBV20-1 to TRBJ2-7; 7 bases align to TRBD2. In germline, CDR1 is DFQATT, CDR2 SNEGSKA (reference sequence). J lost 3 bases, V lost 6 bases, and 11 bases had no gene match. This CDR3 comprises 14 residues. The CDR3 region is CSASLGTTSYEQYF. CDR3 nucleotide sequence: TGCAGTGCAAGTCTCGGGACTACCAGCTACGAGCAGTACTTC.

This clonotype showed up just a few times. The chain uses TRBV29-1 and TRBJ2-3; D may match TRBD1 or TRBD2 (5 bases each). V dropped 6 bases and J dropped 4 bases, with 14 bases sitting between them. In germline, CDR1 is SQVTM, CDR2 ANQGSEA. The CDR3 extends over 13 amino acids. Here the CDR3 reads CSVRGVGADTQYF. CDR3 nucleotide sequence: TGCAGCGTCCGAGGGGTTGGTGCAGATACGCAGTATTTT.

The CDR3 loop reads CASSLVGGNYGYTF. CDR3 nucleotide sequence: TGTGCCAGCAGTTTAGTGGGGGGTAACTATGGCTACACCTTC. The chain joins TRBV12-3 or TRBV12-4 to TRBJ1-2; tentatively, D is TRBD1 (5 bases). The ends were cut back, 1 base at V and 1 base at J, with 7 bases in the middle. CDR3 size: 14 residues.

The rearrangement uses TRBV5-1 and TRBJ1-2; D not certain. This CDR3 has 14 amino acids. Germline V CDR1 and CDR2: SGHRS, YFSETQ. Deletions cut 4 bases from V and 5 bases from J, with 15 bases between. The DNA for the CDR3 is TGCGCCAGCAGCCCAGAGACACCGGTATATGGCTACACCTTC. Translated, it gives CASSPETPVYGYTF.

This chain's CDR3 is CASRKTARDRGPTNEKLFF. DNA for the CDR3: TGTGCCAGTAGAAAAACAGCCCGGGACAGGGGGCCAACTAATGAAAAACTGTTTTTT. The rearrangement uses TRBV6-1 and TRBJ1-4; 12 bases map to TRBD1. V lost 9 bases and J lost 0; bases outside the gene matches: 14. There are 19 residues in the CDR3. The germline gives CDR1 MNHNS, CDR2 SASEGT.